This TCR beta chain was recovered during a study of blood T cell repertoires in COVID-19. This clone was seen more than once but under ten times. The method was immunoSEQ multiplex PCR; TCRdb's version includes in-frame clones alone and lacks a portion of them. The sample contains tens of thousands of clones, about 81% of which appear only once. This CDR3 is built from 14 residues. V shed 0 bases and J shed 2 bases, with 5 bases lying between them. Germline CDR1 is SGDLS and CDR2 is YYNGEE. The sequence derives from a human donor in a cohort sampled during active COVID-19. Sequencing input: peripheral blood. The chain couples TRBV9 to TRBJ2-2; weak D call: TRBD2 (5 bases). The CDR3 protein is CASSVGLNTGELFF. CDR3 coding DNA: TGTGCCAGCAGCGTAGGACTAAACACCGGGGAGCTGTTTTTT.